The 27 T cell receptor beta chains listed next were all sequenced from one sample in a study of T cell responses to AZD1222 COVID-19 vaccine. The method was immunoSEQ multiplex PCR; TCRdb's version includes in-frame clones alone and lacks a portion of them. The repertoire consists of under 150,000 clones, with about 89% occurring once and the leading ten covering approximately 12%. The sample was peripheral blood, taken on day 0 of MenACWY control vaccination. The source is an adult in good health.

The CDR3 loop is CASSSYYSGENEQFF. The CDR3 DNA follows: TGTGCCAGCAGCTCCTACTACAGCGGGGAGAATGAGCAGTTCTTC. The genes are TRBV7-8 and TRBJ2-1; TRBD2 agrees at 7 bases. The length of the CDR3 is 15 residues. J gave up 7 bases and V 4 bases, and 10 bases lay outside the gene matches. The V gene's germline CDR1 is SGHVS and CDR2 FQNEAQ.

The chain employs TRBV15 and TRBJ2-2; TRBD2 matches at 10 bases. The V gene end was trimmed by 0 bases and the J gene end by 5 bases; junction bases not matched to a gene: 6. This CDR3 has 17 residues. The germline V gene has CDR1 LNHNV and CDR2 YYDKDF (reference sequence). The CDR3, as DNA: TGTGCCACCAGCAGAGATCGGCTAGCGGGAGTTACCGGGGAGCTGTTTTTT. The encoded protein is CATSRDRLAGVTGELFF.

The rearrangement links TRBV7-9 to TRBJ2-1; D is unresolved. The germline V gene encodes CDR1 SEHNR and CDR2 FQNEAQ (reference sequence). Trimming removed 5 bases from V and 5 bases from J, with 13 bases in between. The CDR3 spans 14 residues. CDR3 sequence: CASSEGARNNEQFF. The CDR3 DNA reads TGTGCCAGCAGCGAAGGAGCTCGGAACAATGAGCAGTTCTTC.

The chain couples TRBV6-5 to TRBJ1-5; tentative D call: TRBD1 (6 bases). CDR3 length equals 15 residues. Trimming removed 5 bases from V and 0 bases from J, with 11 bases in between. Germline assignment: CDR1 MNHEY and CDR2 SVGAGI. The CDR3 spells CASSPTGDSNQPQHF. CDR3 sequence (DNA): TGTGCCAGCAGTCCGACAGGCGATAGCAATCAGCCCCAGCATTTT.

The J gene is TRBJ2-3, the V gene TRBV6-1; D not resolved. This CDR3 is built from 15 residues. Trimming took off 3 bases at V and 6 bases at J, with 16 bases between the two ends. CDR1 and CDR2 from the germline V gene are MNHNS and SASEGT. The CDR3, as DNA: TGTGCCAGCAGTGATTGGCCTATAGAGAGGGATACGCAGTATTTT. Translating gives CASSDWPIERDTQYF.

The gene calls are TRBV19 and TRBJ1-1, with unresolved D. Trimming cost V 6 bases and J 0 bases, with 8 bases left between them. The germline V gene has CDR1 LNHDA and CDR2 SQIVND (reference sequence). The CDR3 has 13 residues. The CDR3 region is CASSRELNTEAFF. CDR3 in DNA: TGTGCCAGTAGCCGAGAGTTGAACACTGAAGCTTTCTTT.

The chain couples TRBV19 to TRBJ2-7, with 11 nucleotides matching TRBD2. The germline V gene has CDR1 LNHDA and CDR2 SQIVND (reference sequence). The CDR3 loop spans 15 amino acids. The junction had 10 bases not matched to a gene; V was cut back by 10 bases and J by 2 bases. The CDR3 region is CATTQTSGSTYEQYF. In DNA form, the CDR3 reads TGTGCCACCACCCAAACTAGCGGGAGTACCTACGAGCAGTACTTC.

The V and J genes are TRBV27 and TRBJ1-4, with D perhaps TRBD1 (5 bases). V lost 8 bases and J 5 bases, leaving 15 bases between the germline ends. Per germline, CDR1 MNHEY and CDR2 SMNVEV (reference sequence). This CDR3 is built from 14 residues. For the CDR3, the DNA is TGTGCCAGCCGGGCTGGCGGGGGGAATGAAAAACTGTTTTTT. The encoded protein is CASRAGGGNEKLFF.

V usage is TRBV6-5 and J usage is TRBJ1-6; unclear D gene. Trimming cost V 2 bases and J 9 bases, with 17 bases left between them. This CDR3 has 16 amino acids. Germline V gene sequence: CDR1 MNHEY, CDR2 SVGAGI. CDR3 DNA: TGTGCCAGCAGTTACCTGAGACTTCAGCTAGGTTCACCCCTCCACTTT. Its protein product is CASSYLRLQLGSPLHF.

This chain links TRBV18 with TRBJ2-3; 11 bases are shared with TRBD1. Germline V gives CDR1 KGHSH, CDR2 LQKENI. V shed 5 bases and J 0 bases; nucleotides not matched to a gene: 10. CDR3 length: 18 amino acids. CDR3 loop: CASSTTSGQGASTDTQYF. CDR3 DNA sequence: TGTGCCAGCTCAACAACTAGTGGACAGGGGGCCAGCACAGATACGCAGTATTTT.

The chain links TRBV9 to TRBJ2-7, with unresolved D. The V end lost 5 bases, the J end lost 6 bases, and 24 bases lay between the germline ends. The germline gives CDR1 SGDLS, CDR2 YYNGEE. This CDR3 spans 16 amino acids. CDR3 in amino acids: CASRKCGPGPCCEQYF. The CDR3 region has the DNA TGTGCCAGCAGAAAGTGTGGTCCGGGTCCGTGTTGCGAGCAGTACTTC.

The rearrangement uses TRBV18 and TRBJ1-6, with D possibly being TRBD1 (6 bases). Trimming took 2 bases from V and 7 from J, leaving 9 bases between them. Germline V lookup: CDR1 KGHSH, CDR2 LQKENI. The CDR3 spans 14 residues. The CDR3 reads CASSPSQGNSPLHF. CDR3 sequence (DNA): TGTGCCAGCTCACCATCGCAGGGGAATTCACCCCTCCACTTT. Using reference TRBV18 and TRBJ1-6 for the parts outside the CDR3, the full variable domain is NAGVMQNPRHLVRRRGQEARLRCSPMKGHSHVYWYRQLPEEGLKFMVYLQKENIIDESGMPKERFSAEFPKEGPSILRIQQVVRGDSAAYFCASSPSQGNSPLHFGNGTRLTVT.

The chain joins TRBV4-2 to TRBJ2-2; maybe TRBD1 (6 bases). Trimming left V 4 bases short and J 6 bases short, with 18 bases between. Germline V lookup: CDR1 LGHNA, CDR2 YNFKEQ. The CDR3 contains 16 residues. For the CDR3, the DNA is TGTGCCAGCAGCCCCGGTAGGGTGGGGGCCTCCGGGGAGCTGTTTTTT. The encoded protein is CASSPGRVGASGELFF.

The genes are TRBV7-9 and TRBJ1-2; D possibly corresponds to TRBD1 (6 bases). CDR3 size: 14 residues. The germline V gene encodes CDR1 SEHNR and CDR2 FQNEAQ (reference sequence). Deletions cut 1 base from V and 6 bases from J, with 12 bases between. CDR3 amino acids: CASSLVIQGHGYTF. CDR3 nucleotide sequence: TGTGCCAGCAGCTTAGTTATCCAGGGGCATGGCTACACCTTC.

V gene TRBV7-3 combines with J gene TRBJ2-6, with D maybe TRBD2 (5 bases). The CDR3 is 15 residues long. Trimming cost V 5 bases and J 0 bases, with 8 bases left between them. CDR1 is SGHTA, CDR2 FQGTGA, per germline. The CDR3 nucleotides read TGTGCCAGCAGCCGAGGGTTCTCTGGGGCCAACGTCCTGACTTTC. This sequence encodes CASSRGFSGANVLTF.

The CDR3 region has the DNA TGTGCCAGCAGCCCACTGGTAGGGGGCAACATGAACACTGAAGCTTTCTTT. This gives the protein CASSPLVGGNMNTEAFF. This chain links TRBV7-6 with TRBJ1-1; 7 bases match TRBD1. Trimming cost V 5 bases and J 0 bases; bases outside gene matches: 12. CDR3 size: 17 residues. Germline-derived CDR1 and CDR2 are SGHVS and FNYEAQ.

J is TRBJ2-7 and V is TRBV10-3, with TRBD2 matching 7 bases. Germline CDR1 is ENHRY and CDR2 is SYGVKD. V lost 11 bases, J lost 3 bases, and 16 bases stayed unmatched. The CDR3 sequence is 15 residues long. This CDR3 is CASGLHLADHYEQYF. The DNA for the CDR3 is TGTGCCTCCGGCCTCCATCTAGCGGACCACTACGAGCAGTACTTC.

The V and J genes are TRBV7-9 and TRBJ2-1; D perhaps matches TRBD2 (6 bases). V lost 6 bases and J 5 bases, leaving 17 bases between the germline ends. Germline V lookup: CDR1 SEHNR, CDR2 FQNEAQ (reference sequence). This CDR3 has 15 residues. The CDR3 region is CASSSPRGFHNEQFF. DNA of the CDR3: TGTGCCAGCAGTTCCCCCCGGGGGTTTCACAATGAGCAGTTCTTC.

The chain employs TRBV16 and TRBJ1-4; D not certain. Germline CDR1 and CDR2: KGHSY and FQNENV. V was shortened by 4 bases and J by 4 bases, with 13 bases between the two germline ends. The CDR3 totals 15 residues. This CDR3 reads CASSLRGGLNEKLFF. The CDR3 DNA reads TGTGCCAGCAGCCTCCGTGGAGGACTTAATGAAAAACTGTTTTTT.

The chain combines TRBV10-3 with TRBJ1-1; TRBD1 aligns across 8 bases. The CDR3 has 16 residues. V shed 10 bases and J 2 bases; nucleotides not matched to a gene: 15. Germline lookup yields CDR1 ENHRY and CDR2 SYGVKD. Here the CDR3 DNA reads TGTGCCACCTCGGGAACAGGGGGGCAATCTAACACTGAAGCTTTCTTT. Encoded protein: CATSGTGGQSNTEAFF.

In DNA form, the CDR3 reads TGTGCCAGTAGTATAGACTGGGGACTAGCGGGAGTACACGAGCAGTACTTC. Amino acid sequence: CASSIDWGLAGVHEQYF. V gene TRBV19 combines with J gene TRBJ2-7; 14 bases are shared with TRBD2. Germline loops: CDR1 LNHDA, CDR2 SQIVND (reference sequence). V shed 0 bases, J shed 5 bases, and the junction held 6 bases outside the gene matches. The CDR3 runs 17 residues.

This clone has just one count. This chain connects TRBV11-2 to TRBJ1-2; 10 nucleotides align to TRBD1. Germline CDR1 SGHAT, CDR2 FQNNGV. The CDR3 loop spans 17 amino acids. Unmatched junction bases numbered 12, after V lost 5 bases and J lost 3 bases. For the CDR3, the DNA is TGTGCCAGCAGCAAGTGGACAGGGGGGACCGATTACTATGGCTACACCTTC. Protein: CASSKWTGGTDYYGYTF.

This CDR3 reads CASSEEGVDTQYF. The CDR3 DNA follows: TGTGCCAGCAGTGAGGAAGGGGTAGATACGCAGTATTTT. The chain carries TRBV2 and TRBJ2-3; weak D call: TRBD1 (5 bases). From germline, CDR1 is SNHLY and CDR2 FYNNEI. This CDR3 region has 13 residues. V gave up 3 bases and J gave up 5 bases, with 9 bases separating them.

The chain has TRBV19 and TRBJ1-2, with 7 bases that match TRBD1. The V gene's germline CDR1 is LNHDA and CDR2 SQIVND (reference sequence). This CDR3 comprises 11 residues. Trimming removed 5 bases from V and 8 bases from J; junction bases left unmatched: 2. The CDR3, as DNA: TGTGCCAGTAGTGGGACAGTCGGCTACACCTTC. It specifies CASSGTVGYTF.

The chain couples TRBV4-3 to TRBJ2-3, with D perhaps TRBD1 or TRBD2 (6 bases each). The CDR3 runs 13 residues. Germline CDR1 and CDR2: LGHNA and YSLEER. Trimming pared 0 bases from V and 11 bases from J, leaving 12 bases between. In DNA form, the CDR3 reads TGCGCCAGCAGCCAAGAGGAGGGGGGTATGCAGTATTTT. This gives the protein CASSQEEGGMQYF.

The table lists this clone with a count of one. The J gene is TRBJ1-1, the V gene TRBV28; 7 bases line up with TRBD1. The J segment lost 1 base and the V segment lost 4 bases, leaving 6 bases of the junction unmatched. CDR3 length: 15 residues. The germline V gene has CDR1 MDHEN and CDR2 SYDVKM. The CDR3 nucleotides are TGTGCCAGCAGTTCCCTGGGACAGAGGAACACTGAAGCTTTCTTT. Translation gives CASSSLGQRNTEAFF.

The rearrangement links TRBV5-6 to TRBJ2-7; 10 bases align to TRBD2. The CDR3 has 15 amino acids. CDR1 is SGHDT, CDR2 YYEEEE, per germline. The J segment lost 2 bases and the V segment lost 4 bases, leaving 6 bases of the junction unmatched. CDR3 amino acids: CASSQGLAYTYEQYF. In DNA form, the CDR3 reads TGTGCCAGCAGCCAGGGACTAGCGTATACCTACGAGCAGTACTTC. Filled out from reference TRBV5-6 and TRBJ2-7, the complete variable domain reads DAGVTQSPTHLIKTRGQQVTLRCSPKSGHDTVSWYQQALGQGPQFIFQYYEEEERQRGNFPDRFSGHQFPNYSSELNVNALLLGDSALYLCASSQGLAYTYEQYFGPGTRLTVT.